The rows below give T cell receptor beta chains drawn from one sample of a study of blood T cell repertoires in COVID-19. Sequencing was performed with immunoSEQ multiplex PCR; in TCRdb, only in-frame clones are kept and a portion is missing. In the table there are 140,000 or so clones, around 80% of which are singletons. Sequenced: peripheral blood. The receptors were gathered from a man aged 65-85 years who had recovered from COVID-19. CDR3s include the opening cysteine and the closing phenylalanine or tryptophan. D genes are given only for firm matches. Size values are once, few and many counts, or a class for expanded clones, and some rows have none.

V	J	D	size	CDR3	DNA
TRBV27	TRBJ1-4	TRBD1	.	CASSDRDTNEKLFF	TGTGCCAGCAGTGACAGGGATACGAATGAAAAACTGTTTTTT
TRBV5-6	TRBJ2-3	.	.	CASSLLNGGRSTDTQYF	TGTGCCAGCAGCCTCCTTAATGGAGGACGCAGCACAGATACGCAGTATTTT
TRBV7-2	TRBJ1-2	.	.	CASSLDGGSFSFKSSYTF	TGTGCCAGCAGCTTAGATGGTGGCAGTTTTAGCTTCAAGAGCAGCTACACCTTC
TRBV30	TRBJ2-2	TRBD2	once	CARSGLAGEVTGELFF	TGTGCCAGATCGGGACTAGCGGGAGAGGTCACCGGGGAGCTGTTTTTT
TRBV7-8	TRBJ1-2	TRBD1	.	CASSLAGGIYGYTF	TGTGCCAGCAGCTTGGCAGGGGGCATCTATGGCTACACCTTC
TRBV20-1	TRBJ2-3	TRBD2	.	CSASMASGRIGTQYF	TGCAGTGCTAGTATGGCTAGCGGGAGAATCGGTACGCAGTATTTT
TRBV6-1	TRBJ2-7	.	.	CASSEVERGYEQYF	TGTGCCAGCAGTGAAGTGGAGAGGGGGTACGAGCAGTACTTC
TRBV10-2	TRBJ2-7	.	.	CASTTRLGGGYEQYF	TGCGCCAGCACCACTCGATTGGGTGGAGGGTACGAGCAGTACTTC
TRBV4-1	TRBJ2-3	TRBD2	.	CASSQERLAGRTDTQYF	TGCGCCAGCAGCCAAGAGAGGCTAGCGGGGCGCACAGATACGCAGTATTTT
TRBV4-3	TRBJ2-5	.	.	CASSQGPSQETQYF	TGCGCCAGCAGCCAAGGCCCTAGCCAAGAGACCCAGTACTTC
TRBV4-1	TRBJ1-4	.	.	CASSQDRAGWIEKLFF	TGCGCCAGCAGCCAAGATCGGGCAGGGTGGATTGAAAAACTGTTTTTT
TRBV5-6	TRBJ1-6	.	.	CASSLYRAGNNSPLHF	TGTGCCAGCAGCTTGTACAGGGCTGGAAATAATTCACCCCTCCACTTT
TRBV2	TRBJ2-3	.	few	CASSEGGSTDTQYF	TGTGCCAGCAGTGAGGGGGGAAGCACAGATACGCAGTATTTT
TRBV4-1	TRBJ2-5	TRBD2	.	CASSQERNPGLAGETQYF	TGCGCCAGCAGCCAAGAGCGAAACCCGGGACTAGCGGGAGAGACCCAGTACTTC
TRBV7-9	TRBJ2-3	.	.	CASSLWRTTHTSTDTQYF	TGTGCCAGCAGCTTATGGCGGACTACCCACACTAGCACAGATACGCAGTATTTT